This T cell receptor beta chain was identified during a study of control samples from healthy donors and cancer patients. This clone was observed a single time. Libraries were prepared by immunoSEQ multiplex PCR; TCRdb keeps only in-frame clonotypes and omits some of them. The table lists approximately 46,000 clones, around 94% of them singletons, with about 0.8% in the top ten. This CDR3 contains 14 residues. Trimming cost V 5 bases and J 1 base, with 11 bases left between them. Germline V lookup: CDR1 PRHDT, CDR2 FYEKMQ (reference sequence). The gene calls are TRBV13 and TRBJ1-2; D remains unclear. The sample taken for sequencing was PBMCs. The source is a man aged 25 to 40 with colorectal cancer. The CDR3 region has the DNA TGTGCCAGCAGCGAACATCCCGGTAACTATGGCTACACCTTC. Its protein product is CASSEHPGNYGYTF.